The next 6 T cell receptor beta chains were all read from a single sample in a study of siplizumab effects on memory and regulatory T cells. Using immunoSEQ multiplex PCR, the repertoire was profiled, and TCRdb retains in-frame clones only, with some absent. This table has about 100,000 clones, just over 90% appearing once. The sequencing sample was made of Tregs sorted from blood. The receptor source for this set is a human donor in good health.

The chain links TRBV7-9 to TRBJ2-3, with D possibly matching TRBD1 (5 bases). V was shortened by 0 bases and J by 6 bases, with 16 bases between the two germline ends. Germline assignment: CDR1 SEHNR and CDR2 FQNEAQ (reference sequence). The CDR3 runs 16 residues. The CDR3 loop is CASSLALTVSPDTQYF. The CDR3 DNA reads as TGTGCCAGCAGCTTAGCGTTGACAGTTTCTCCCGATACGCAGTATTTT.

This chain joins TRBV19 and TRBJ2-5, with D possibly TRBD2 on 5 matching bases. Per germline, CDR1 LNHDA and CDR2 SQIVND (reference sequence). The CDR3 has 13 amino acids. With 9 bases removed from V and 4 bases from J, the gap between germline ends came to 15 bases. For the CDR3, the DNA is TGTGCCAGCCTCGGCGGGTCTCGAGAGACCCAGTACTTC. It yields the protein CASLGGSRETQYF.

The chain joins TRBV6-5 to TRBJ1-2; D call uncertain. Germline V gene data show CDR1 as MNHEY and CDR2 as SVGAGI. Trimming took off 1 base at V and 5 bases at J, with 11 bases between the two ends. CDR3 length: 14 residues. DNA for the CDR3: TGTGCCAGCAGTTACTGGGCTACCGGTTATGGCTACACCTTC. It specifies CASSYWATGYGYTF.

This clone has just one count. The DNA for the CDR3 is TGTGCCAGCAGTTACTCCGTCAGGAACAATCAGCCCCAGCATTTT. Residues: CASSYSVRNNQPQHF. V and J are TRBV6-5 and TRBJ1-5; D remains ambiguous. Germline V CDR1 and CDR2: MNHEY, SVGAGI. Trimming removed 0 bases from V and 3 bases from J, with 9 bases in between. The CDR3 extends over 15 amino acids.

The CDR3 DNA follows: TGTGCCAGCAGTTACTCAGGGGGTAGTGAAAAACTGTTTTTT. Protein sequence: CASSYSGGSEKLFF. V usage is TRBV6-6 and J usage is TRBJ1-4, with a possible D match to TRBD1 (6 bases). CDR3 length: 14 amino acids. The germline CDR1 and CDR2 sequences are MNHNY and SVGAGI (reference sequence). The V gene lost 0 bases and the J gene lost 7 bases, with 9 bases spanning the gap.

The V gene is TRBV4-1, the J gene TRBJ2-1, with D perhaps assigned TRBD1 or TRBD2 (5 bases each). The CDR3 spans 17 residues. Trimming removed 0 bases at V and 4 bases at J, with 16 bases between. Per germline, CDR1 MGHRA and CDR2 YSYEKL. The CDR3 loop reads CASSQEMGTKIYNEQFF. Written as DNA, the CDR3 is TGCGCCAGCAGCCAAGAGATGGGGACGAAAATTTACAATGAGCAGTTCTTC.